The entry below describes one T cell receptor beta chain. Its antigen is currently unknown. The data originate from a study of CD8+ T cells in alopecia areata. Investigators isolated RNA and reverse transcribed it into cDNA to act as the sequencing template. TCRdb's table, derived via immunoSEQ multiplex PCR, lists solely in-frame clones and lacks some. In the table there are more than 95,000 clones, 61% of which are singletons. Germline loops: CDR1 SQVTM, CDR2 ANQGSEA. The V segment lost 5 bases and the J segment 3 bases; nucleotides outside the gene matches: 10. The CDR3 is 15 residues long. Treatment: oral pan-JAK inhibitor, 5-10 mg twice daily. The investigators collected lesional scalp punch biopsies and peripheral blood from alopecia areata patients. Study observations and caveats: Patients shared TCRs less clearly than mice did, possibly for HLA-related reasons. Lesional tissue from the scalp (especially in alopecia totalis/universalis) showed higher clonality than normal scalp.

Sequencing was performed on CD4+ T cells sorted from blood, taken at week 4, from a patient treated with tofacitinib. The origin of this receptor is a human donor with alopecia areata. The chain joins TRBV29-1 to TRBJ2-3, with 8 bases fitting TRBD2. In DNA, the CDR3 is TGCAGCGTTCCCCCTGATACTAGCGGAACAGATACGCAGTATTTT. Encoded protein: CSVPPDTSGTDTQYF.